This TCR beta chain was obtained from a study of T cell responses to AZD1222 COVID-19 vaccine (dated by TCRdb to the early 2020s). Turning to the overall study: AZD1222 recipients whose second dose came at about 4 weeks and those whose second dose came at about 12 weeks were combined into one group, since spike-specific TCR depth and breadth did not differ between the two schedules. A total of approximately 230 trial participants underwent TCR sequencing, of whom around 200 received two doses of AZD1222 and around 26 received two doses of the MenACWY control vaccine. Trial participants were enrolled by age into 18-55, 56-69 and 70-plus year subgroups, with approximately 150, 28 and 58 TCR-sequenced participants respectively. Results the study describes overall, beyond this receptor: Participants were mostly white British, with more females than males. The authors suggested clonal diversity may have been underestimated. Because no day 14 peak-response samples were available, repertoires were characterized only after the peak T cell response. Conclusions about previously exposed vaccinees are limited, since just 6 or 7 AZD1222 recipients were seropositive for SARS-CoV-2 at baseline. Nearly half of unique spike-specific TCRs reportedly recognized epitopes outside regions mutated in the B.1.351 and B.1.1.7 variants. Spike-specific TCR breadth and depth rose significantly after two AZD1222 doses compared with day 0 and with MenACWY recipients. In the small 56-69-year group, the increase in depth fell short of significance, most likely because of low power. The whole spike protein was spanned by vaccine-associated CD4 TCRs, and dominant responses were seen in regions 160-218 and 743-854.

A remark on this clone: No cognate antigen has been identified for it. No much larger clone is present one base from it, and per-base qualities are unavailable.

What the time point label conveys for this sample: baseline before first vaccination. The vaccinee samples were drawn from two UK trials, COV001 and COV002, one of which was a single-blind randomized controlled phase 2/3 trial testing AZD1222 (ChAdOx1 nCoV-19) in healthy adults. Trial participant PBMC samples were collected at day 0 and day 28 after the second dose for TCRbeta chain sequencing. The CDR3 regions of human TCRbeta chains were subjected to immunosequencing. Regarding the original processing steps: Repertoire TCRs were matched against a reference library of SARS-CoV-2-specific TCRs generated with the MIRA antigen-specificity platform. Breadth was defined as the fraction of unique TCRs that were SARS-CoV-2-associated. Depth was defined as the fraction of total T cells that were SARS-CoV-2-associated. Using the MIRA data, each spike-specific TCR was mapped to the spike region that the TCR reacts to and placed in a CD4 or CD8 class. Log10-transformed breadth and depth values were compared by one-way ANOVA with Sidak's multiple comparisons tests. TCRdb retrieved this table from immuneACCESS and kept in-frame rearrangements only. Not all clones are present; in checked studies, unresolved V genes account for under half, and no reason is known for the remainder. V and J calls and clone size follow that table, whereas D and trimming were derived from the DNA. This sample gives around 120,000 clones in total; just under 95% of them show up just once. The ten top clones hold about 3% of the sample.

The starting material was peripheral blood, obtained on day 0 of AZD1222 vaccination. The TCR was taken from an adult in good health.

The bases read TGTGCCAGCAGTTACTCGCAAGGGGGCGTAACCTATGGCTACACCTTC. Translated, this is CASSYSQGGVTYGYTF. Recombination joined TRBV6-5 with TRBJ1-2; 7 of the junction bases match TRBD1. Taken from the germline V gene, the CDR1 and CDR2 loops are MNHEY and SVGAGI. Reading from cysteine to phenylalanine, the CDR3 counts 16 amino acids. Only the CDR3 portion is preserved as DNA: 48 bases, with reading frame beginning at the first base. The V end gives up 0 bases and the J end 4 bases, leaving 8 bases in the junction not matched to a gene.